The 2 T cell receptor beta chains given below trace back to one sample, sequenced in a study of T cell repertoires in cytomegalovirus infection. TCRdb redid the calling of the reads with MiXCR, one entry per CDR3 protein. The sample holds roughly 500,000 distinct CDR3 sequences, around 11% seen once. Sequenced material: PBMCs. These receptors were obtained from a human donor in good health (CMV status not recorded). Some clones in this sample may be carry-over from other donors' samples.

This clonotype was picked up many times. The chain joins TRBV2 to TRBJ2-1, with TRBD2 matching over 11 bases. Germline CDR1 SNHLY, CDR2 FYNNEI. This CDR3 contains 16 residues. With V trimmed by 1 base and J by 9 bases, 8 bases remained unmatched. CDR3 region: CASSEELAGVKLEQFF. CDR3 in DNA: TGTGCCAGCAGTGAAGAACTAGCGGGAGTAAAGCTTGAGCAGTTCTTC.

This clonotype showed up many times. The junction departs from germline at one end; a sequencing error may be responsible. The genes are TRBV7-7 and TRBJ2-1, with 8 nucleotides matching TRBD1. The CDR3 runs 17 residues. Germline V lookup: CDR1 SSHAT, CDR2 FNYEAQ (reference sequence). The CDR3 region is CASSSDRVGLHYNEQFF. CDR3 in DNA: TGTGCTAGCAGCTCGGACAGGGTGGGCCTTCACTACAATGAGCAGTTCTTC.